The source of this T cell receptor beta chain is a study of CD8+ T cells in alopecia areata (dated by TCRdb to the late 2010s). At the level of the whole study: Treated patients were enrolled in an open-label pilot trial of oral tofacitinib at 5 to 10 mg twice daily for moderate-to-severe alopecia areata. In both human patients and the C3H/HeJ mouse model, the study applied high-throughput TCRbeta sequencing to look at T cell clonal expansion in alopecia areata. Scalp clonality was compared across normal scalp (n=4), patchy alopecia areata scalp (n=8), and alopecia totalis/universalis scalp (n=8). Amplification of TCRbeta CDR3 regions was done by immunoSEQ multiplex PCR using 35 Vbeta forward primers and 13 Jbeta reverse primers. Biopsies were taken from tofacitinib-treated patients at baseline and at 4 and 24 weeks of treatment, and a later scalp biopsy was taken in several of the tofacitinib-treated patients. Scalp tissue and sorted CD4+ and CD8+ peripheral blood T cells from patchy and totalis/universalis alopecia areata patients and from healthy controls were covered by human TCRbeta sequencing. RNA was obtained with the PAXgene miRNA kit for fixed scalp, the miRNeasy kit for PBMCs, and the RNeasy kit for mouse skin. Tofacitinib was given for 6 to 18 months, followed by 6 months of follow-up off drug to assess delayed response and recurrence. The paper as a whole reports these results and caveats: Resident alphabeta T cells in normal human skin are also sequenced, complicating scalp TCR repertoire analysis, unlike mouse skin dominated by gammadelta T cells. Shared TCR sequences between patients were less evident than in mice, which may be partly attributable to HLA diversity in the patient population. Higher clonality and more expanded CD8+ clones were observed in lesional scalp than in normal scalp, particularly in alopecia totalis/universalis, a finding suggestive of antigenic drive.

As concerns this clone: This receptor's antigen is unknown. No much larger clone exists at a distance of one base, and base qualities are not known.

Sample time point, as interpreted from the label and publication: baseline before oral tofacitinib. Lesional scalp punch biopsies and peripheral blood were collected from alopecia areata patients. PBMCs were isolated by density centrifugation and stained for CD3, CD4 and CD8, after which CD4+ and CD8+ T cells were sorted on a FACSAria. Germline trimming: 0 bases from V, 6 bases from J; junction bases outside gene matches: 8. CDR1 and CDR2 (SGDLS, YYNGEE) derive from the germline V gene. From the cysteine up to the phenylalanine, the CDR3 has a length of 16 residues. Left in the record is the CDR3 DNA by itself, 48 bases read in frame from the first base. Library method: the immunoSEQ multiplex PCR assay. To provide template for TCR sequencing, every sample had RNA extracted and reverse transcribed into cDNA. First-strand cDNA was synthesized using SuperScript III with a 2:1 mix of oligo-dT and random hexamers. A synthetic immune receptor repertoire was used to gauge amplification bias, and whatever bias remained was removed computationally. In the paper's pipeline: Raw reads were preprocessed to remove errors, and CDR3 was defined according to IMGT conventions as the region from the conserved cysteine to phenylalanine. Clonality was calculated as 1 minus Shannon entropy normalized by log2 of the number of productive unique TCRs. Whether each scalp clone was CD4 or CD8 was inferred by checking scalp TCRbeta sequences against the CD4 and CD8 repertoires from sorted blood. TCRdb re-hosts the immuneACCESS table, in-frame sequences only. Its copies lack some clones; in the studies checked, an unresolved V gene accounts for under half of them, and the cause for the rest is not known. V and J calls and clone size come straight from that table; D and trimming were deduced from the DNA. The sample records some 120,000 clones, about 57% of which are singletons. The top ten hold about 4.9% of the sample.

The sequence came from a human donor with alopecia areata. This chain is built from TRBV9 and TRBJ2-4; 8 central nucleotides agree with TRBD2. Sequences were derived from CD4+ T cells sorted from blood, sampled at week 0. The DNA sequence is as follows: TGTGCCAGCAGCGTAGCCCCAATAGCGGGATCAAACATTCAGTACTTC. Its protein reads: CASSVAPIAGSNIQYF.